Listed below are T cell receptor beta chains from one sample, sequenced in a study of blood T cells in healthy people across ages. MiXCR was run by TCRdb on the 5' RACE reads, yielding one entry per CDR3 protein. The sample lists around 990,000 distinct CDR3 sequences; approximately 25% were seen once. These data also featured in a second study, about T cells of mothers and their children.

Sequencing was carried out using blood. All receptors come from a girl aged 2-10 years in good health. Both conserved end residues are part of each CDR3. Each record gives: V gene, D gene, J gene, clone size, CDR3 DNA, CDR3 protein. D genes are given only for firm matches. The size entry is marked missing in some rows and otherwise reads once, few, many or a size class.

TRBV7-9	-	TRBJ2-5	many	TGTGCCAGCAGCTTAGCAGGAGTACAAGAGACCCAGTACTTC	CASSLAGVQETQYF
TRBV7-9	-	TRBJ2-6	-	TGTGCCAGCAGCTTAATACTAGGGGCCAACGTCCTGACTTTC	CASSLILGANVLTF
TRBV29-1	-	TRBJ1-1	few	TGCAGCGTTCCTATGGTCGGGGGGGCGTCCTCTGAAGCTTTCTTT	CSVPMVGGASSEAFF
TRBV11-2	-	TRBJ2-1	few	TGTGCCAGCAGCTTAGAGGGGGGCGGGAGCTCCCTATTGGACAATGAGCAGTTCTTC	CASSLEGGGSSLLDNEQFF
TRBV5-4	TRBD1	TRBJ1-2	-	TGTGCCAGCAGTTTTGACAGGGGGAATGGCTACACCTTC	CASSFDRGNGYTF
TRBV4-1	-	TRBJ2-5	few	TGCGCCAGCAGCCGACGTCTATTGGAAGAGACCCAGTACTTC	CASSRRLLEETQYF
TRBV20-1	-	TRBJ2-5	-	TGCAGTGCTAGAGATCTACGAAACTCCCAAGAGACCCAGTACTTC	CSARDLRNSQETQYF
TRBV2	-	TRBJ2-5	-	TGTGCCAGCCTGACCGCAGAGACCCAGTACTTC	CASLTAETQYF
TRBV20-1	-	TRBJ1-4	-	TGCAGTGCGTGGGACGATGGGGAAAAACTGTTTTTT	CSAWDDGEKLFF
TRBV12-5	-	TRBJ1-2	-	TGTGCTAGTGGTTTGGTACTTAGCAACCCAACTATTGGCTACACCTTC	CASGLVLSNPTIGYTF
TRBV7-2	-	TRBJ1-1	few	TGTGCCAGCAGCTTATCTGGCAGGGCGAACACTGAAGCTTTCTTT	CASSLSGRANTEAFF
TRBV2	-	TRBJ1-1	-	TGTGCCGGCCACAGACCGACACTAGGGAACACTGAGGCTTTCTTT	CAGHRPTLGNTEAFF
TRBV12-5	TRBD2	TRBJ2-7	-	TGTGCTAGTGGTGGTACTAGCGGTGATTACGAGCAGTACTTC	CASGGTSGDYEQYF
TRBV4-3	-	TRBJ2-7	few	TGCGCCAGCAGCCAATTCCAAGGGGGTTACGAGCAGTACTTC	CASSQFQGGYEQYF
TRBV14	-	TRBJ1-2	-	TGTGCCAGCAGCCAGGCCCTGGGGGCTAACTATGGCTACACCTTC	CASSQALGANYGYTF
TRBV3-1	-	TRBJ2-1	-	TGTGCCAGCAGCCTATCAGCGGAGGTATACAATGAGCAGTTCTTC	CASSLSAEVYNEQFF
TRBV28	TRBD2	TRBJ2-7	-	TGTGCCAGCAGTCGACCATCAGCGGGAGGGTCCTCTTACGAGCAGTACTTC	CASSRPSAGGSSYEQYF
TRBV5-1	-	TRBJ1-1	-	TGCGCCAGCAGCTTGGAGGCGGGCCGGAACACTGAAGCTTTCTTT	CASSLEAGRNTEAFF
TRBV13	-	TRBJ2-2	-	TGTGCCAGCAGCTTAGGTTGGCCCGGGGAGCTGTTTTTT	CASSLGWPGELFF
TRBV29-1	-	TRBJ1-2	-	TGCAGCGTTGAACTCGGCTACACCTTC	CSVELGYTF
TRBV12-3/TRBV12-4	-	TRBJ2-5	-	TGTGCCAGCAGTTTAGGAGACCAGGACTATGGGGAGACCCAGTACTTC	CASSLGDQDYGETQYF
TRBV27	-	TRBJ1-6	-	TGTGCCAGCAGCCGGGTTACGACTTCACCCCTCCACTTT	CASSRVTTSPLHF
TRBV4-3	TRBD1	TRBJ2-7	few	TGCGCCAGCAGCCAAGATAGGACAGGGCCCAGCGAGCAGTACTTC	CASSQDRTGPSEQYF
TRBV20-1	-	TRBJ1-3	once	TGCAGTGCTGGATTCGGCACCTCCTCTGGAAACACCATATATTTT	CSAGFGTSSGNTIYF
TRBV20-1	-	TRBJ1-4	few	TGCAGTGCTAGAAACAGCGAAAAACTGTTTTTT	CSARNSEKLFF
TRBV25-1	-	TRBJ2-7	few	TGTGCCACCCTGGGACCGGCTAACTCCTACGAGCAGTACTTC	CATLGPANSYEQYF
TRBV6-2/TRBV6-3	-	TRBJ1-2	few	TGTGCCAGCAATTCACCAGGACCCTATGGCTACACCTTC	CASNSPGPYGYTF
TRBV29-1	-	TRBJ2-5	-	TGCAGCGTGAGCCTAGCGCCGATCCAAGAGACCCAGTACTTC	CSVSLAPIQETQYF
TRBV7-9	-	TRBJ1-1	-	TGTGCCAGCAAGGACGGTGCCTGGGGGGCTTTCTTT	CASKDGAWGAFF
TRBV4-3	TRBD1	TRBJ2-7	few	TGCGCCAGCAGCCAAGACGGGACAGGGAGAACCTACGAGCAGTACTTC	CASSQDGTGRTYEQYF
TRBV5-1	TRBD1	TRBJ2-5	-	TGCGCCAGCAGCGGGGGACAGGGCGCCCAAGAGACCCAGTACTTC	CASSGGQGAQETQYF
TRBV7-9	-	TRBJ1-4	few	TGTGCCAGCGTCAGGGGAGGTGATGAAAAACTGTTTTTT	CASVRGGDEKLFF
TRBV10-3	-	TRBJ1-4	-	TGTGCCATCAGCCGGGACACCGATGATGAAAAACTGTTTTTT	CAISRDTDDEKLFF